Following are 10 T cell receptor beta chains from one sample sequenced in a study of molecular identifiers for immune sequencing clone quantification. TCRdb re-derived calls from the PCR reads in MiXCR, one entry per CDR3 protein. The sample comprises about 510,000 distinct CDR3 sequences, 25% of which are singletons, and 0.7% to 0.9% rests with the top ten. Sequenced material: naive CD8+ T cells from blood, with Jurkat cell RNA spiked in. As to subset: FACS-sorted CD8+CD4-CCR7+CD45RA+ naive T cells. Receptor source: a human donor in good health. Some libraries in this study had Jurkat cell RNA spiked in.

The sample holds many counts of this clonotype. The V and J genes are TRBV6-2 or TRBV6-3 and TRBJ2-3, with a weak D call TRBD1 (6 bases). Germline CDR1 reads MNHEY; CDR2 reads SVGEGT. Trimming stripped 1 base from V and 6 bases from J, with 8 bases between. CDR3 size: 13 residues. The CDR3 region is CASSYFTGDTQYF. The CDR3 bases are TGTGCCAGCAGTTACTTCACAGGGGATACGCAGTATTTT.

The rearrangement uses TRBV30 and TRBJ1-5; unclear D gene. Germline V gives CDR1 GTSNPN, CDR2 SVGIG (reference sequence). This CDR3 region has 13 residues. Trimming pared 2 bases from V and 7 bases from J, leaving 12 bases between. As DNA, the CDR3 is TGTGCCTGGAGTACCTCTCCCAGGCAGCCCCAGCATTTT. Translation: CAWSTSPRQPQHF. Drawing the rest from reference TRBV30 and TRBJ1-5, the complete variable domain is SQTIHQWPATLVQPVGSPLSLECTVEGTSNPNLYWYRQAAGRGLQLLFYSVGIGQISSEVPQNLSASRPQDRQFILSSKKLLLSDSGFYLCAWSTSPRQPQHFGDGTRLSIL.

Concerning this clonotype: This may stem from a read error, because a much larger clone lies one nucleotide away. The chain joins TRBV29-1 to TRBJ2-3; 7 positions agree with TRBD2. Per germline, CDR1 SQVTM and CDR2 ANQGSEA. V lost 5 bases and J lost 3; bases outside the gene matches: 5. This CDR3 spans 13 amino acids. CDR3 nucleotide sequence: TGCAGCGTTAGCGGGGAAATGACAGATACGCAGTATTTT. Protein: CSVSGEMTDTQYF.

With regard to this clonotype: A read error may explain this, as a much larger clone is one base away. CDR3 in amino acids: CSVEPGRVDTQYF. For the CDR3, the DNA is TGCAGCGTTGAGCCCGGGAGGGTGGATACGCAGTATTTT. The V and J genes are TRBV29-1 and TRBJ2-3; TRBD2 aligns across 8 bases. V was clipped by 3 bases and J by 6 bases; unmatched bases: 5. This CDR3 contains 13 residues. The germline V gene has CDR1 SQVTM and CDR2 ANQGSEA.

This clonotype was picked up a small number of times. CDR3 sequence: CASSWTGISGANVLTF. As DNA, the CDR3 is TGTGCCAGCAGCTGGACAGGGATCTCTGGGGCCAACGTCCTGACTTTC. This chain uses TRBV6-5 with TRBJ2-6; 8 bases are a match to TRBD1. CDR1 and CDR2 from the germline V gene are MNHEY and SVGAGI. This CDR3 has 16 residues. V shed 6 bases and J 0 bases; nucleotides not matched to a gene: 4.

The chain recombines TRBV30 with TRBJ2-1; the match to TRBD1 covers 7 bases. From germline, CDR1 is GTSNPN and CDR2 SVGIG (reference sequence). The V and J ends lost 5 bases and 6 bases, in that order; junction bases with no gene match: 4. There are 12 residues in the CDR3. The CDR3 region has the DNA TGTGCCTGGGACAGGGCGATCAATGAGCAGTTCTTC. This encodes CAWDRAINEQFF. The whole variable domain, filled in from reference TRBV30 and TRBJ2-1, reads SQTIHQWPATLVQPVGSPLSLECTVEGTSNPNLYWYRQAAGRGLQLLFYSVGIGQISSEVPQNLSASRPQDRQFILSSKKLLLSDSGFYLCAWDRAINEQFFGPGTRLTVL.

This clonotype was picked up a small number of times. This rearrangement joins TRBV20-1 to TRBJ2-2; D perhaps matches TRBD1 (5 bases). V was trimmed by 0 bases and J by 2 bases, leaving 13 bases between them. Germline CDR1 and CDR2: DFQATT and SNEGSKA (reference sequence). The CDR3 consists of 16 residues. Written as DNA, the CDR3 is TGCAGTGCTAGAGACCTGGCGACAGCTAACACCGGGGAGCTGTTTTTT. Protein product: CSARDLATANTGELFF.

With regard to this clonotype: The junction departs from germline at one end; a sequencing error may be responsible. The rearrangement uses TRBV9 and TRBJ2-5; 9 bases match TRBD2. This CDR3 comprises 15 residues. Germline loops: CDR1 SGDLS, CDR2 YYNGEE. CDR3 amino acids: CASSVLAGYGETQSF. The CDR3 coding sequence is TGTGCCAGCAGCGTACTAGCGGGATACGGAGAGACCCAGTCCTTC.

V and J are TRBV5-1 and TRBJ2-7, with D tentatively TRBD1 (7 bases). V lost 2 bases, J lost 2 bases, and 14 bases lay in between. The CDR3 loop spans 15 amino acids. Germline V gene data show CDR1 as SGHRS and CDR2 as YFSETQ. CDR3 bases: TGCGCCAGCAGCTTTGCTCAGGGGGGAACCTACGAGCAGTACTTC. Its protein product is CASSFAQGGTYEQYF.

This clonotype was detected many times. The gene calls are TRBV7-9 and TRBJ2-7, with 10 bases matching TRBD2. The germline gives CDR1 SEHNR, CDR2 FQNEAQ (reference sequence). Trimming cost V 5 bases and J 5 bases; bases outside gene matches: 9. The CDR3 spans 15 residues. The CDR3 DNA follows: TGTGCCAGCAGCGCGGTGCTAGCGGGAGCACACGAGCAGTACTTC. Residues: CASSAVLAGAHEQYF.